This T cell receptor beta chain appears in the sequencing data of a study of radiotherapy plus CTLA-4 blockade in lung cancer. About the study: Objective responses were observed in approximately 20% of patients, and disease control was achieved by 30% to 35%.

The protocol was immunoSEQ multiplex PCR, while the TCRdb copy is restricted to in-frame clones and leaves out a portion. The repertoire consists of over 75,000 clones, with over 80% occurring once and the leading ten covering roughly 0.82%. The V gene lost 7 bases and the J gene lost 8 bases, with 17 bases spanning the gap. Looked up from germline, CDR1 is SGHAT and CDR2 is FQNNGV. This CDR3 comprises 13 residues. The J gene is TRBJ1-2, the V gene TRBV11-2; maybe TRBD1 (6 bases). The material sequenced was peripheral blood, taken from a patient treated with radiotherapy plus ipilimumab. This clonotype originated in a human donor with non-small cell lung cancer who had stable disease on radiotherapy plus ipilimumab. The CDR3 is CASTGGADRGYTF. CDR3 DNA sequence: TGTGCCAGCACCGGGGGGGCGGATAGGGGCTACACCTTC.